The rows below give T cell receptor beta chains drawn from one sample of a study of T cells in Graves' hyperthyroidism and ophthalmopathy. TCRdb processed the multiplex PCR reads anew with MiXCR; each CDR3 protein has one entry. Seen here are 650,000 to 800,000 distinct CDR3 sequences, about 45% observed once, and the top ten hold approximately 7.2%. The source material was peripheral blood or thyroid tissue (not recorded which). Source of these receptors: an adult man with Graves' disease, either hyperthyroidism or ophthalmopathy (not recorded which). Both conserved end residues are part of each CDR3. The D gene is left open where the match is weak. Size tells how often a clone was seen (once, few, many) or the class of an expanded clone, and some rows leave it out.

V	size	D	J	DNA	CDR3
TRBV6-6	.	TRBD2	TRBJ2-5	TGTGCCAGCAGGCTCCCGGGACTAGGGAAAGAGACCCAGTACTTC	CASRLPGLGKETQYF
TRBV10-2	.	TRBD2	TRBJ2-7	TGCGCCTGCAGTGAGGCGACTAGCGGGAGCGACGAGCAGTACTTC	CACSEATSGSDEQYF
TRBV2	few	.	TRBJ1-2	TGTGCCAGCAGTCGATACCCGGATAACTATGGCTACACCTTC	CASSRYPDNYGYTF
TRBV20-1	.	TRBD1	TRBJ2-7	TGCAGTGCTGGGGGACAGGGAGGCTACGAGCAGTACTTC	CSAGGQGGYEQYF
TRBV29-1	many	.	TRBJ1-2	TGCAGCGTTGAGTGGGAGTATGGCTACACCTTC	CSVEWEYGYTF
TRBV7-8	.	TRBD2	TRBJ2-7	TGTGCCAGCAGCCAGGGGACGGGACTAGCGGGGTACGAGCAGTACTTC	CASSQGTGLAGYEQYF
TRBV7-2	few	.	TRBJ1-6	TGTGCCAGCAGTGTTAGGGGGGGGAGGCCCTATAATTCACCCCTCCACTTT	CASSVRGGRPYNSPLHF
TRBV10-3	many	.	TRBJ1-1	TGTGCCATGCTTGACACGAACACTGAAGCTTTCTTT	CAMLDTNTEAFF
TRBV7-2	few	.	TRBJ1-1	TGTGCCAGCAGCTTCCGCGGGGAGCTGAGGGCTTTCTTT	CASSFRGELRAFF
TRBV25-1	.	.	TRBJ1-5	TGTGCCAGCAGTGCCGCTAACCGACAGGTTAATCAGCCCCAGCATTTT	CASSAANRQVNQPQHF
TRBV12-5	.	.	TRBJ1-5	TGTGCTAGTGGTTTGGTAAGGGGACCCCAGCATTTT	CASGLVRGPQHF
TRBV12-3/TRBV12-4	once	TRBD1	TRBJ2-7	TGTGCCAGCTCACTGGGACAGGGGGAAGAGCAGTACTTC	CASSLGQGEEQYF
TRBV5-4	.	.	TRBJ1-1	TGTGCCAGCAGGAACACAGGGCTGAGAGGGAACACTGAAGCTTTCTTT	CASRNTGLRGNTEAFF
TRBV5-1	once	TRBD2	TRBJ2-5	TGCGCCAGCAGCTTACAAGCGGGGGGGCCAGAGGAGACCCAGTACTTC	CASSLQAGGPEETQYF
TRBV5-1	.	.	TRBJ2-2	TGCGCCAGCTACAGGGTCACCGGGGAGCTGTTTTTT	CASYRVTGELFF
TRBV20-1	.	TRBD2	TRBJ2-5	TGCAGTGCTAGTAGGCTGGGGGGGGATCTGAAGACCCAGTACTTC	CSASRLGGDLKTQYF
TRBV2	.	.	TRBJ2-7	TGTGCCAGCAGTCTTTCGGGCGTAACCTACGAGCAGTACTTC	CASSLSGVTYEQYF
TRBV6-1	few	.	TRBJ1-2	TGTGCCAGCAGTGTCCGGGGGCGCGGCTATGGCTACACCTTC	CASSVRGRGYGYTF
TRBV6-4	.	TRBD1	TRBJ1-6	TGTGCCAGCAGTGACCCGACAGGGGGACAGTCGAATTCACCCCTCCACTTT	CASSDPTGGQSNSPLHF
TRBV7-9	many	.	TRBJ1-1	TGTGCCAGCAGCTTAGATGTCACTGAAGCTTTCTTT	CASSLDVTEAFF
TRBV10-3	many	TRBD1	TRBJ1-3	TGTGCCATCAGCAAGACAGGGGATGGAAACACCATATATTTT	CAISKTGDGNTIYF
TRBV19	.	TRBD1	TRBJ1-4	TGTGCCAGTAGGACAGGGGGCGCGGCTGTTGAAAAACTGTTTTTT	CASRTGGAAVEKLFF
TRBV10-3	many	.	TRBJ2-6	TGTGCCAGCAGTGAAATGTTGGGATATGGGGCCAACGTCCTGACTTTC	CASSEMLGYGANVLTF
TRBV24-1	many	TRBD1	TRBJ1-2	TGTGCCACCAGTGGCGACGACAGGGGGCATGACGGCTACACCTTC	CATSGDDRGHDGYTF
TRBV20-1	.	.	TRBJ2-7	TGCAGTGCTGGACTTCGGAGGACAGCCTCCTACGAGCAGTACTTC	CSAGLRRTASYEQYF
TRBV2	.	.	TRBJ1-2	TGTGCCAGCAGCCACCTAGACACCGGGACATACTCGAATGGCTACACCTTC	CASSHLDTGTYSNGYTF
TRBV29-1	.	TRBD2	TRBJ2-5	TGCAGCGTTGATGCCGGGAGGGTGGGAGAGACCCAGTACTTC	CSVDAGRVGETQYF
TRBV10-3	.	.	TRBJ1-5	TGTGCCATCAGGCGGGACGGCAATCAGCCCCAGCATTTT	CAIRRDGNQPQHF
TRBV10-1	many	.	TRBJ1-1	TGCGCCAGCAGGAGAGGGATGAACACTGAAGCTTTCTTT	CASRRGMNTEAFF
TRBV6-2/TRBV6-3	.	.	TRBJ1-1	TGTGCCAGCGTTGAAAAAGGGGACAACACTGAAGCTTTCTTT	CASVEKGDNTEAFF
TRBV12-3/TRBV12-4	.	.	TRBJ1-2	TGTGCCAGCAGTTTAGCGACGGGGCACTATGGCTACACCTTC	CASSLATGHYGYTF
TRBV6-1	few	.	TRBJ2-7	TGTGCCAGCAGTACCCTGTGGTCCACTTCCTACGAGCAGTACTTC	CASSTLWSTSYEQYF
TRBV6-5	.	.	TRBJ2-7	TGTGCCCCCCACCCCAGCCTAGGGGTAGAGAGAGATTACGAGCAGTACTTC	CAPHPSLGVERDYEQYF
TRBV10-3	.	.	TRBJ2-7	TGTGCCATCAGTGAGTCCGGCAGGGTCCACGAGCAGTACTTC	CAISESGRVHEQYF
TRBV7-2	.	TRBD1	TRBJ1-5	TGTGCCAGCAGCTTGTCTAATCTCCGGGACAGTTCACGGCCCCAGCATTTT	CASSLSNLRDSSRPQHF
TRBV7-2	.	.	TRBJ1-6	TGTGCCAGCAGCTTTTCGGGGCCTAATTCACCCCTCCACTTT	CASSFSGPNSPLHF
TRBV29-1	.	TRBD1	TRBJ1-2	TGCAGCGTTTCCGCCGGGACAGCGAACTATGGCTACACCTTC	CSVSAGTANYGYTF